Presented here are 10 T cell receptor beta chains from one specimen sequenced in a study of T cells after yellow fever vaccination. TCRdb itself ran the 5' RACE reads through MiXCR, one entry per CDR3 protein. The sample holds some 240,000 distinct CDR3 sequences; 3.6% are singletons and the top ten take under 20%. The sample in question was PBMCs, obtained 15 days after the yellow fever booster vaccination. The receptors here all came from a man younger than 35 who received the YFV17D yellow fever vaccine.

This clonotype was seen repeatedly, ten times or more. The chain couples TRBV29-1 to TRBJ2-7, with TRBD2 as a possible D gene (6 bases). Trimming removed 6 bases from V and 6 bases from J, with 15 bases in between. The germline gives CDR1 SQVTM, CDR2 ANQGSEA. The CDR3 is made up of 12 amino acids. Here the CDR3 reads CSVGEAGGEQYV. CDR3 bases: TGCAGCGTGGGGGAGGCAGGCGGCGAGCAGTACGTC.

Ten or more counts support this clonotype. A read error may explain this, as a much larger clone is one base away. The V gene is TRBV12-3 or TRBV12-4, the J gene TRBJ1-5; D may be TRBD1 (5 bases). CDR3 size: 13 residues. V shed 5 bases and J shed 4 bases, with 9 bases lying between them. Written as DNA, the CDR3 is TGTGCCAGCAGTCCACAGGAGAATCAGCCCCAGCATTTT. The encoded protein is CASSPQENQPQHF.

This clonotype occurred many times. V usage is TRBV24-1 and J usage is TRBJ1-1, with D unresolved. The CDR3 extends over 12 amino acids. CDR1 and CDR2 from the germline V gene are KGHDR and SFDVKD. The V gene lost 1 base and the J gene lost 9 bases, with 8 bases spanning the gap. For the CDR3, the DNA is TGTGCCACCAGTGATTTTGCTGCTCAAGCTTTCTTT. Translation gives CATSDFAAQAFF.

This clonotype was detected many times. The J gene is TRBJ1-1, the V gene TRBV3-1, with D maybe TRBD1 (6 bases). Trimming removed 4 bases at V and 4 bases at J, with 13 bases between. Germline V gives CDR1 LGHDT, CDR2 YNNKEL (reference sequence). The CDR3 spans 14 residues. CDR3 sequence (DNA): TGTGCCAGCAGCCCCGAGGGGGACGCCACTGAAGCTTTCTTT. Translating it yields CASSPEGDATEAFF.

There are many counts of this clonotype. Here the CDR3 reads CAWSGDTQYF. The CDR3, as DNA: TGTGCCTGGAGTGGGGATACGCAGTATTTT. This rearrangement joins TRBV30 to TRBJ2-3; no definite D call. There are 10 residues in the CDR3. CDR1 and CDR2 (germline): GTSNPN, SVGIG (reference sequence). Trimming shortened V by 1 base and J by 6 bases, and 2 bases separated the two germline ends.

This clonotype was recorded at least ten times. CDR3 DNA: TGTGCCAGCAGTTTGAGCTCCGGGACCAAGAGTCCACCCCTCCACTTT. Protein sequence: CASSLSSGTKSPPLHF. The rearrangement links TRBV12-3 or TRBV12-4 to TRBJ1-6; the D gene is possibly TRBD1 (5 bases). The CDR3 extends over 16 amino acids. The germline V and J ends were trimmed by 3 bases and 11 bases, with 20 bases remaining between them.

This clonotype was recorded many times. The chain couples TRBV20-1 to TRBJ2-3, with 10 bases fitting TRBD2. The CDR3 runs to 16 residues. The V segment lost 1 base and the J segment 6 bases; nucleotides outside the gene matches: 10. Germline loops: CDR1 DFQATT, CDR2 SNEGSKA (reference sequence). CDR3 in amino acids: CSARGESGGAIDTQYF. The CDR3 DNA follows: TGCAGTGCTAGAGGGGAAAGCGGGGGGGCCATCGATACGCAGTATTTT.

This clonotype was found many times. V is TRBV7-8 and J is TRBJ2-1, with TRBD2 matching over 8 bases. The CDR3 totals 14 residues. V shed 3 bases and J 7 bases; nucleotides not matched to a gene: 5. The germline gives CDR1 SGHVS, CDR2 FQNEAQ. The CDR3 DNA reads as TGTGCCAGCAGCTTTAGCGGGGCGGCAAATGAGCAGTTCTTC. This codes for CASSFSGAANEQFF.

This clonotype was observed at least ten times. The rearrangement joins TRBV4-2 to TRBJ2-5; 8 nucleotides agree with TRBD2. V trimming: 1 base; J trimming: 1 base; junction bases outside the gene matches: 5. From germline, CDR1 is LGHNA and CDR2 YNFKEQ. The CDR3 runs 16 residues. Here the CDR3 reads CASSQGPTSGQETQYF. CDR3 DNA sequence: TGTGCCAGCAGCCAAGGGCCAACTAGCGGCCAAGAGACCCAGTACTTC.

This clonotype was seen ten or more times. The chain recombines TRBV6-5 with TRBJ1-2, with TRBD1 as a possible D gene (5 bases). Trimming pared 2 bases from V and 4 bases from J, leaving 8 bases between. The CDR3 length is 13 residues. Germline CDR1 and CDR2: MNHEY and SVGAGI. This CDR3 reads CASSYGARYGYTF. CDR3 nucleotide sequence: TGTGCCAGCAGTTACGGGGCGCGCTATGGCTACACCTTC.